Given below is one T cell receptor beta chain in context. The trim removed 7 bases at V and 7 bases at J, leaving 3 bases unmatched. In germline, CDR1 is SQVTM, CDR2 ANQGSEA. This CDR3 is 11 amino acids long. The data derive from a study of shared T cell receptors in the human thymus. Sequencing was performed with immunoSEQ multiplex PCR; in TCRdb, only in-frame clones are kept and a portion is missing. Here the sample spans under 700,000 clones, about 84% being singletons. Separately, the same data were catalogued under a study of human thymus T cells. This second study notes: Donors were healthy Finnish babies undergoing corrective operations for congenital heart defects. It was from resections taken during corrective heart surgery that the thymus tissue came. Gene usage for V and J segments appeared biased in thymic and blood repertoires. Among unrelated individuals, related research reported thymic repertoires that overlapped highly.

The rearrangement uses TRBV29-1 and TRBJ2-1, with 8 bases lining up with TRBD1. Sequenced input: thymocytes. The sequence was collected from a boy in the first two years of life with a congenital heart defect. The CDR3 coding sequence is TGCAGCGATGGACAGGGTAATGAGCAGTTCTTC. This translates into CSDGQGNEQFF.